The clone carrying this T cell receptor beta chain showed up many times. Antigen unknown. This sample is part of a study of neurological immune-mediated disorders. The unsorted libraries originated from 2 million PBMCs that had been stored at -80 C. Study observations and caveats: Phylogenetic grouping placed 18 of 34 multiple sclerosis patients' repertoires in one related-CDR3 cluster, a possible signature. HTLV-1-associated myelopathy had the most TCR clonal expansion, whereas multiple sclerosis had the least (lower than in healthy controls). No sharing of CDR3 amino acid sequences was observed among expanded clones across subjects, suggesting private repertoires in all groups.

Between the trimmed V and J ends, which lost 6 bases and 0 bases, there was a span of 12 bases. Germline assignment: CDR1 SGHRS and CDR2 YFSETQ. The CDR3 length is 14 residues. A single record per CDR3 protein comes from TCRdb applying MiXCR to the 5' RACE reads. The repertoire holds roughly 70,000 distinct CDR3 sequences, with 5.2% as singletons. J is TRBJ1-1 and V is TRBV5-1; D remains unclear. This receptor was obtained from a woman in her twenties or thirties with multiple sclerosis. The sequencing sample was made of PBMCs. The CDR3 DNA follows: TGCGCCAGCAAGGAGGGATACATGAACACTGAAGCTTTCTTT. The encoded protein is CASKEGYMNTEAFF.